The 19 T cell receptor beta chains below were found in one sample sequenced in a study of blood T cell repertoires in COVID-19 (dated by TCRdb to about 2020). Libraries came from the immunoSEQ multiplex PCR assay. As stored in TCRdb, this immuneACCESS dataset retains in-frame rearrangements with V and J assigned. A fraction of the clones does not appear; measured against another copy, unresolved V genes explain less than half of the discrepancy, and the remainder lacks a known reason. The sample table lists around 130,000 clones, about 89% of them with a count of one. The ten largest account for roughly 18% of the sample. The sequenced material came from peripheral blood. These receptors originate from a man aged 50-60 years with active or convalescent COVID-19.

The rearrangement joins TRBV6-5 to TRBJ2-7; tentative D call: TRBD2 (6 bases). V was pared by 0 bases and J by 0 bases, with 9 bases between. The CDR3 sequence is 15 residues long. The germline V gene has CDR1 MNHEY and CDR2 SVGAGI. CDR3 residues: CASSYSLGLSYEQYF. In DNA form, the CDR3 reads TGTGCCAGCAGTTACTCGTTGGGACTCTCCTACGAGCAGTACTTC.

The chain combines TRBV3-1 (or the pseudogene TRBV3-2) with TRBJ2-1; D is uncertain. CDR3 size: 12 residues. CDR1 LGHDT and CDR2 YNNKEL come from the germline V gene (reference sequence). The V end was cut by 1 base, the J end by 7 bases, with 5 bases between. The CDR3 coding sequence is TGTGCCAGCAGCCAAGTATCGAATGAGCAGTTCTTC. As protein: CASSQVSNEQFF.

V and J are TRBV5-6 and TRBJ2-5, with a possible D match to TRBD2 (5 bases). The CDR3 runs 13 residues. V was trimmed by 1 base and J by 5 bases, leaving 9 bases between them. Looked up from germline, CDR1 is SGHDT and CDR2 is YYEEEE. In DNA, the CDR3 is TGTGCCAGCAGCTTGCGAGGGTGGGAGACCCAGTACTTC. It encodes CASSLRGWETQYF.

This clone was observed once. This chain joins TRBV10-3 and TRBJ2-7; 10 bases line up with TRBD1. Trimming cost V 5 bases and J 5 bases; bases outside gene matches: 3. The CDR3 runs 13 residues. Per the germline V gene, CDR1 is ENHRY and CDR2 is SYGVKD. CDR3 sequence reads: CAISWTGGDEQYF. CDR3 nucleotide sequence: TGTGCCATCAGTTGGACAGGGGGGGACGAGCAGTACTTC.

The V call is TRBV12-5, the J call TRBJ2-7; the D is unclear. Germline CDR1 is LGHNT and CDR2 is FRNRAP. The CDR3 is 12 residues long. V lost 7 bases and J lost 3, with 10 bases in between. The CDR3 here is CASAKLGYEQYF. For the CDR3, the DNA is TGTGCTAGTGCTAAACTCGGCTACGAGCAGTACTTC.

The chain joins TRBV12-3 or TRBV12-4 to TRBJ2-7, with D hard to call. The CDR3 extends over 13 amino acids. V was trimmed by 3 bases and J by 5 bases, leaving 11 bases between them. The CDR3 nucleotides are TGTGCCAGCAGTTTCCCACCTGAGCACGAGCAGTACTTC. Its translation: CASSFPPEHEQYF.

V is TRBV5-1 and J is TRBJ1-2; tentative D call: TRBD1 (6 bases). With 4 bases removed from V and 4 bases from J, the gap between germline ends came to 14 bases. Germline V gives CDR1 SGHRS, CDR2 YFSETQ. This CDR3 has 14 residues. For the CDR3, the DNA is TGCGCCAGCAGCACCGTAACAGGGCCCTATGGCTACACCTTC. It specifies CASSTVTGPYGYTF.

The count of this clone is one. This chain connects TRBV7-2 to TRBJ2-2; perhaps TRBD2 as D (7 bases). Trimming stripped 4 bases from V and 2 bases from J, with 17 bases between. This CDR3 is built from 17 residues. Germline V gives CDR1 SGHTA, CDR2 FQGNSA. In DNA form, the CDR3 reads TGTGCCAGCAGCTACCCCTCGGGGGGCTTCAACACCGGGGAGCTGTTTTTT. Its translation is CASSYPSGGFNTGELFF.

This rearrangement joins TRBV6-1 to TRBJ1-2; D gene uncertain. This CDR3 has 15 residues. The ends were cut back, 2 bases at V and 0 bases at J, with 10 bases in the middle. Germline loops: CDR1 MNHNS, CDR2 SASEGT. The CDR3 nucleotides are TGTGCCAGCAGTGAATACAGCAGTACTAACTATGGCTACACCTTC. Encoded protein: CASSEYSSTNYGYTF.

The chain combines TRBV3-1 (or the pseudogene TRBV3-2) with TRBJ1-1; no definite D call. The CDR3 loop spans 13 amino acids. Germline values: CDR1 LGHDT, CDR2 YNNKEL (reference sequence). V was clipped by 1 base and J by 9 bases, with 12 bases between them. Here the CDR3 reads CASSQGGRSQAFF. The CDR3 DNA reads TGTGCCAGCAGCCAAGGAGGCAGATCTCAAGCTTTCTTT.

The chain employs TRBV10-2 and TRBJ1-3; the D gene is possibly TRBD1 (5 bases). Germline V gives CDR1 WSHSY, CDR2 SAAADI. This CDR3 is built from 11 residues. The ends were cut back, 8 bases at V and 4 bases at J, with 6 bases in the middle. Written as DNA, the CDR3 is TGCGCCAGCGCAGGGGGAAACACCATATATTTT. Translation gives CASAGGNTIYF.

The rearrangement uses TRBV9 and TRBJ1-2; D is perhaps TRBD1 (5 bases). Germline V lookup: CDR1 SGDLS, CDR2 YYNGEE. The V gene lost 4 bases and the J gene lost 4 bases, with 14 bases spanning the gap. This CDR3 has 14 residues. The CDR3 protein is CASSPRVRGYGYTF. The CDR3 coding sequence is TGTGCCAGCAGCCCCCGGGTTAGGGGCTATGGCTACACCTTC.

The sample holds one count of this clone. The V and J genes are TRBV28 and TRBJ2-3; D ambiguous. Trimming took off 4 bases at V and 5 bases at J, with 4 bases between the two ends. The germline V gene has CDR1 MDHEN and CDR2 SYDVKM. The CDR3 has 11 amino acids. DNA for the CDR3: TGTGCCAGCAGTTACGGAGATACGCAGTATTTT. It is translated as CASSYGDTQYF.

The chain couples TRBV9 to TRBJ1-4, with D perhaps matching TRBD1 (5 bases). V was cut by 3 bases and J by 8 bases, with 11 bases left in between. The CDR3 covers 13 residues. Germline V gene sequence: CDR1 SGDLS, CDR2 YYNGEE. The CDR3 DNA sequence: TGTGCCAGCAGCGGACCGGGACTCGAAAAACTGTTTTTT. Its protein product is CASSGPGLEKLFF.

This clone has only a few counts. CDR3 coding DNA: TGTGCCAGCAGCGATCCGGGACTAGACTCCTACGAGCAGTACTTC. Its translation is CASSDPGLDSYEQYF. The rearrangement uses TRBV4-2 and TRBJ2-7, with TRBD2 identical over 8 bases. There are 15 residues in the CDR3. Germline CDR1 reads LGHNA; CDR2 reads YNFKEQ. The V and J ends lost 5 bases and 0 bases, in that order; junction bases with no gene match: 6.

In DNA form, the CDR3 reads TGTGCCAGCAGCGGTCGGCTGGGCACCTCTGGAAACACCATATATTTT. It translates to CASSGRLGTSGNTIYF. This chain connects TRBV7-8 to TRBJ1-3; D call uncertain. Germline V gene lookup returns CDR1 SGHVS and CDR2 FQNEAQ. V was shortened by 5 bases and J by 0 bases, with 14 bases between the two germline ends. The CDR3 is 16 amino acids.

The V and J genes are TRBV4-1 and TRBJ2-7; 9 nucleotides agree with TRBD1. J was trimmed by 0 bases and V by 4 bases; bases with no gene match: 1. The length of the CDR3 is 14 residues. From germline, CDR1 is MGHRA and CDR2 YSYEKL. The CDR3 sequence is CASSPDRGSYEQYF. The CDR3 DNA is TGCGCCAGCAGCCCGGACAGGGGCTCCTACGAGCAGTACTTC.

The count of this clone is one. The chain is built from TRBV24-1 and TRBJ2-1, with 7 bases that match TRBD2. V was clipped by 2 bases and J by 2 bases; unmatched bases: 2. Germline assignment: CDR1 KGHDR and CDR2 SFDVKD. The CDR3 runs 15 residues. The CDR3 bases are TGTGCCACCAGTGATTCTAGCGGACCCTACAATGAGCAGTTCTTC. Protein: CATSDSSGPYNEQFF.

This chain joins TRBV18 and TRBJ2-3, with a tentative D call TRBD2 (6 bases). Germline CDR1 and CDR2: KGHSH and LQKENI. V lost 3 bases to trimming and J lost 5 bases, with 12 bases between them. The CDR3 runs to 14 residues. CDR3 bases: TGTGCCAGCTCACCGGAGGGGTGGAGAGATACGCAGTATTTT. Translated: CASSPEGWRDTQYF.